The 13 T cell receptor beta chains presented below share a single source sample, sequenced in a study of cytomegalovirus exposure and HLA in healthy donors. PCR involved 60 Vbeta and 13 Jbeta primers. Clones were read by immunoSEQ multiplex PCR, and TCRdb kept only the in-frame ones, dropping some. The data contain 280,000 or so clones, approximately 90% of them singletons. Sequencing input: PBMCs. These receptor sequences come from a woman aged 18-29 years in good health and CMV-seronegative.

The V call is TRBV5-1, the J call TRBJ2-5; TRBD2 aligns across 10 bases. CDR1 SGHRS and CDR2 YFSETQ come from the germline V gene. This CDR3 comprises 15 residues. J was trimmed by 0 bases and V by 2 bases; bases with no gene match: 1. CDR3 sequence: CASSFSGGHQETQYF. DNA of the CDR3: TGCGCCAGCAGCTTTAGCGGGGGGCACCAAGAGACCCAGTACTTC.

The chain links TRBV5-8 to TRBJ2-1; TRBD2 matches at 9 bases. The CDR3 contains 14 residues. Germline V gene data show CDR1 as SGHTS and CDR2 as YDEGEE. Unmatched junction bases numbered 1, after V lost 0 bases and J lost 6 bases. DNA of the CDR3: TGTGCCAGCAGCTTGGGCGGGGGGGCCAATGAGCAGTTCTTC. It specifies CASSLGGGANEQFF.

Concerning this clone itself: One junction end does not reproduce the germline sequence, and a read error may be involved. J is TRBJ2-1 and V is TRBV30; TRBD2 aligns across 8 bases. The germline gives CDR1 GTSNPN, CDR2 SVGIG (reference sequence). The CDR3 has 13 amino acids. As DNA, the CDR3 is TGTGCCTGGAATCTGGGCTTCGCGGGGGGCCGGATCTTC. It codes for CAWNLGFAGGRIF.

This clone has a handful of counts. This chain links TRBV19 with TRBJ1-2; a possible D gene is TRBD1 (6 bases). From germline, CDR1 is LNHDA and CDR2 SQIVND (reference sequence). This CDR3 comprises 12 residues. The V end was cut by 7 bases, the J end by 4 bases, with 10 bases between. CDR3 DNA: TGTGCCAGTACCACGACAGGCTATGGCTACACCTTC. Translating gives CASTTTGYGYTF.

The J gene is TRBJ2-2, the V gene TRBV7-8, with D perhaps TRBD2 (5 bases). This CDR3 contains 16 residues. CDR1 and CDR2 (germline): SGHVS, FQNEAQ. The V gene lost 1 base and the J gene lost 4 bases, with 13 bases spanning the gap. CDR3 protein: CASSLDLLGRTGELFF. As DNA, the CDR3 is TGTGCCAGCAGCTTAGATTTACTAGGCCGCACCGGGGAGCTGTTTTTT.

This rearrangement joins TRBV4-1 to TRBJ2-4, with 9 bases that match TRBD2. The CDR3 has 17 amino acids. V was clipped by 4 bases and J by 5 bases; unmatched bases: 12. CDR1 and CDR2 (germline): MGHRA, YSYEKL. CDR3 amino acids: CASSPTWGGGAENIQYF. CDR3 DNA sequence: TGCGCCAGCAGCCCTACTTGGGGCGGGGGGGCCGAAAACATTCAGTACTTC.

The rearrangement links TRBV13 to TRBJ2-7, with 9 bases fitting TRBD2. Per the germline V gene, CDR1 is PRHDT and CDR2 is FYEKMQ (reference sequence). After removal of 3 bases from V and 2 bases from J, the junction contained 5 bases not matched to a gene. The CDR3 contains 15 residues. In nucleotides, the CDR3 is TGTGCCAGCAGCTTTAGCGGGGGACCCCCCTACGAGCAGTACTTC. Its protein is CASSFSGGPPYEQYF.

The chain combines TRBV9 with TRBJ2-1; 9 positions match TRBD2. V dropped 2 bases and J dropped 5; count of bases not matched to a gene: 5. The CDR3 has 15 amino acids. Germline CDR1 is SGDLS and CDR2 is YYNGEE. For the CDR3, the DNA is TGTGCCAGCAGCGTTTCTAGCGGGGTAAACAATGAGCAGTTCTTC. This gives the protein CASSVSSGVNNEQFF.

The chain has TRBV5-1 and TRBJ2-7; 8 nucleotides align to TRBD1. Trimming took 3 bases from V and 1 from J; bases not matched to a gene: 3. The CDR3 consists of 14 residues. The germline CDR1 and CDR2 sequences are SGHRS and YFSETQ. For the CDR3, the DNA is TGCGCCAGCAGCTCGCAGGGGGCTTCCTACGAGCAGTACTTC. Protein: CASSSQGASYEQYF. Full variable domain (missing parts from reference TRBV5-1 and TRBJ2-7): KAGVTQTPRYLIKTRGQQVTLSCSPISGHRSVSWYQQTPGQGLQFLFEYFSETQRNKGNFPGRFSGRQFSNSRSEMNVSTLELGDSALYLCASSSQGASYEQYFGPGTRLTVT.

The rearrangement uses TRBV30 and TRBJ2-7; D remains unclear. The CDR3 consists of 12 residues. Germline CDR1 and CDR2: GTSNPN and SVGIG (reference sequence). V was clipped by 0 bases and J by 6 bases, with 9 bases between them. In DNA form, the CDR3 reads TGTGCCTGGAGTGTACATTCGGGCGAGCAGTACTTC. Translating gives CAWSVHSGEQYF.

The genes are TRBV6-1 and TRBJ2-7, with D tentatively TRBD1 (5 bases). With 7 bases removed from V and 0 bases from J, the gap between germline ends came to 16 bases. The CDR3 extends over 15 amino acids. The V gene's germline CDR1 is MNHNS and CDR2 SASEGT. CDR3 sequence: CASNPRRQTSYEQYF. The CDR3 region has the DNA TGTGCCAGCAACCCAAGAAGACAGACCTCCTACGAGCAGTACTTC.

The chain joins TRBV6-1 to TRBJ2-5; 9 bases line up with TRBD2. The CDR3 loop spans 15 amino acids. V was clipped by 4 bases and J by 2 bases; unmatched bases: 5. Germline V gives CDR1 MNHNS, CDR2 SASEGT. The CDR3 nucleotides read TGTGCCAGCAGTGGATGGGCGGGGGGGCAAGAGACCCAGTACTTC. It specifies CASSGWAGGQETQYF.

The chain carries TRBV7-3 and TRBJ2-2; D may be TRBD1 (6 bases). CDR1 is SGHTA and CDR2 is FQGTGA in the germline V gene. This CDR3 region has 16 residues. V lost 2 bases and J lost 5, with 15 bases in between. In nucleotides, the CDR3 is TGTGCCAGCAGCTTACTTGCAGGGGTTGAAACCGGGGAGCTGTTTTTT. Translating gives CASSLLAGVETGELFF.